This passage covers 31 T cell receptor beta chains from one sample sequenced in a study of blood T cell repertoires in COVID-19 (TCRdb year 2020). Libraries were made using the immunoSEQ multiplex PCR assay. The source is immuneACCESS, and TCRdb retained only in-frame sequences with V and J called. Part of the clones is not carried over; for the studies checked, unresolved V genes explain less than half of this, and the remainder is unexplained. Within this sample are approximately 150,000 clones, with about 80% of them counted one time only. The ten largest clones represent roughly 9% of the sample. Sequencing used peripheral blood. Every receptor here comes from a woman aged 70 to 79 with acute or convalescent COVID-19.

The chain joins TRBV6-5 to TRBJ1-6; no clear D gene. The CDR3 loop spans 16 amino acids. Germline V gene lookup returns CDR1 MNHEY and CDR2 SVGAGI. The V and J ends lost 0 bases and 7 bases respectively, with 13 bases between them. CDR3 loop: CASSYSGSFGNSPLHF. In DNA, the CDR3 is TGTGCCAGCAGTTACTCGGGGAGCTTCGGGAATTCACCCCTCCACTTT.

The rearrangement joins TRBV19 to TRBJ2-1, with 7 positions matching TRBD2. The J segment lost 2 bases and the V segment lost 3 bases, leaving 4 bases of the junction unmatched. The CDR3 covers 15 residues. In germline, CDR1 is LNHDA, CDR2 SQIVND (reference sequence). CDR3: CASSIKAGPYNEQFF. The CDR3 DNA is TGTGCCAGTAGTATCAAAGCGGGGCCCTACAATGAGCAGTTCTTC.

The chain combines TRBV29-1 with TRBJ2-1, with 7 nucleotides matching TRBD1. This CDR3 is 13 amino acids long. Trimming removed 5 bases from V and 4 bases from J; junction bases left unmatched: 5. Germline V CDR1 and CDR2: SQVTM, ANQGSEA. CDR3 DNA sequence: TGCAGCGTTACGGGACAGATGTACAATGAGCAGTTCTTC. Its protein product is CSVTGQMYNEQFF.

A note on this clone: Sequence at one end of the junction differs from germline and may be a read error. The chain joins TRBV2 to TRBJ1-2; TRBD1 aligns across 12 bases. Germline-derived CDR1 and CDR2 are SNHLY and FYNNEI. The CDR3 totals 14 residues. In DNA form, the CDR3 reads TGTGCCAGCAGGGAAGGGACAGGGGGCTCTGGCTACACCTTC. It translates to CASREGTGGSGYTF.

The rearrangement joins TRBV30 to TRBJ1-2; 7 nucleotides agree with TRBD1. Germline CDR1 GTSNPN, CDR2 SVGIG (reference sequence). The CDR3 has 12 residues. V shed 5 bases, J shed 3 bases, and the junction held 3 bases outside the gene matches. The DNA of the CDR3 is TGTGCCTGGCGACAGGGATACTATGGCTACACCTTC. Amino acids: CAWRQGYYGYTF.

V is TRBV5-8 and J is TRBJ2-1, with 9 bases that match TRBD1. CDR1 and CDR2 (germline): SGHTS, YDEGEE. V lost 2 bases and J lost 4; bases outside the gene matches: 4. The CDR3 runs 15 residues. DNA of the CDR3: TGTGCCAGCAGCTTAGGGACAGGGATGTACAATGAGCAGTTCTTC. It yields the protein CASSLGTGMYNEQFF.

CDR3 coding DNA: TGTGCCAGCAGTCTCTACAGTGCTTCCCAGCCCCAGCATTTT. Its translation: CASSLYSASQPQHF. The chain employs TRBV7-9 and TRBJ1-5; D unclear. Germline V gene data show CDR1 as SEHNR and CDR2 as FQNEAQ (reference sequence). Trimming shortened V by 6 bases and J by 7 bases, and 16 bases separated the two germline ends. The CDR3 consists of 14 residues.

The chain uses TRBV5-6 and TRBJ2-2, with TRBD2 matching 11 bases. Trimming took 0 bases from V and 4 from J; bases not matched to a gene: 5. The germline gives CDR1 SGHDT, CDR2 YYEEEE. The CDR3 totals 17 residues. The CDR3 sequence: CASSLAALAGVTGELFF. The CDR3 nucleotides are TGTGCCAGCAGCTTGGCGGCACTAGCGGGGGTCACCGGGGAGCTGTTTTTT.

J is TRBJ1-1 and V is TRBV7-6; unclear D gene. The CDR3 loop spans 16 amino acids. From germline, CDR1 is SGHVS and CDR2 FNYEAQ. Trimming removed 4 bases from V and 2 bases from J, with 17 bases in between. In nucleotides, the CDR3 is TGTGCCAGCAGCTACTCTCCAGAGGGAGTAAACACTGAAGCTTTCTTT. Translated, it gives CASSYSPEGVNTEAFF.

The rearrangement joins TRBV18 to TRBJ2-7; 7 bases match TRBD2. V lost 4 bases to trimming and J lost 0 bases; unmatched junction nucleotides: 3. The germline CDR1 and CDR2 sequences are KGHSH and LQKENI. The CDR3 loop spans 14 amino acids. This CDR3 reads CASSLQRDSYEQYF. In DNA, the CDR3 is TGTGCCAGCTCACTTCAGCGGGACTCCTACGAGCAGTACTTC.

This clone was picked up one time. The chain is built from TRBV6-4 and TRBJ2-3; 8 bases are a match to TRBD1. The CDR3 sequence is 15 residues long. The V and J ends lost 6 bases and 4 bases, in that order; junction bases with no gene match: 9. Germline V gene lookup returns CDR1 MRHNA and CDR2 SNTAGT. The CDR3, as DNA: TGTGCCAGCAGCCCACTAGGACAGGGAGCAGATACGCAGTATTTT. Its protein is CASSPLGQGADTQYF.

As to this clone: The same CDR3 also results from other DNA sequences found in this sample. The chain combines TRBV7-2 with TRBJ1-2, with 9 bases matching TRBD1. The junction had 3 bases not matched to a gene; V was cut back by 4 bases and J by 3 bases. CDR1 SGHTA and CDR2 FQGNSA come from the germline V gene. This CDR3 contains 14 residues. The CDR3 loop reads CASSSGQGHYGYTF. The CDR3 DNA sequence: TGTGCCAGCAGCTCAGGACAGGGGCACTATGGCTACACCTTC.

The table lists this clone with a count of one. The chain recombines TRBV18 with TRBJ1-2; 9 nucleotides match TRBD1. Germline V gene lookup returns CDR1 KGHSH and CDR2 LQKENI. The CDR3 spans 16 residues. The V and J ends lost 3 bases and 5 bases, in that order; junction bases with no gene match: 10. The CDR3 protein is CASSPPQGQGFYGYTF. In nucleotides, the CDR3 is TGTGCCAGCTCACCTCCACAGGGACAGGGTTTTTATGGCTACACCTTC.

This clone has only a few counts. This chain joins TRBV5-5 and TRBJ1-4; 7 nucleotides line up with TRBD1. Germline CDR1 reads SGHKS; CDR2 reads YYEKEE (reference sequence). J was trimmed by 2 bases and V by 4 bases; bases with no gene match: 5. The CDR3 loop spans 15 amino acids. The CDR3 protein is CASSPMDRTNEKLFF. The CDR3 bases are TGTGCCAGCAGCCCCATGGACAGGACTAATGAAAAACTGTTTTTT. Full variable domain (outside the CDR3, taken from reference TRBV5-5 and TRBJ1-4): DAGVTQSPTHLIKTRGQQVTLRCSPISGHKSVSWYQQVLGQGPQFIFQYYEKEERGRGNFPDRFSARQFPNYSSELNVNALLLGDSALYLCASSPMDRTNEKLFFGSGTQLSVL.

The chain is built from TRBV28 and TRBJ2-7; TRBD1 agrees at 9 bases. Germline V gene lookup returns CDR1 MDHEN and CDR2 SYDVKM. The CDR3 contains 14 residues. Trimming took 5 bases from V and 8 from J; bases not matched to a gene: 10. CDR3 residues: CASSVQGAISKQYF. In DNA, the CDR3 is TGTGCCAGCAGTGTACAGGGGGCCATCTCCAAGCAGTACTTC.

This chain joins TRBV28 and TRBJ2-1; TRBD1 matches at 8 bases. The CDR3 length is 16 residues. Trimming removed 6 bases from V and 4 bases from J; junction bases left unmatched: 11. CDR1 is MDHEN, CDR2 SYDVKM, per germline. The CDR3 region has the DNA TGTGCCAGCAGCTCGACAGGGGTCGGACCTTACAATGAGCAGTTCTTC. This gives the protein CASSSTGVGPYNEQFF.

This clone was found once. The CDR3 nucleotides read TGTGCCAGTAGTTTAACGGGACAGGGTCATTCACCCCTCCACTTT. It is translated as CASSLTGQGHSPLHF. The V call is TRBV19, the J call TRBJ1-6, with 9 bases aligning to TRBD1. This CDR3 is built from 15 residues. V gave up 5 bases and J gave up 8 bases; unmatched junction bases: 7. Germline V CDR1 and CDR2: LNHDA, SQIVND (reference sequence).

This clone was detected only a few times. This chain uses TRBV5-8 with TRBJ1-2, with D hard to call. The germline V gene has CDR1 SGHTS and CDR2 YDEGEE. This CDR3 region has 15 residues. Trimming shortened V by 2 bases and J by 3 bases, and 14 bases separated the two germline ends. The CDR3 loop reads CASSLLPQRDYGYTF. The CDR3 coding sequence is TGTGCCAGCAGCTTACTGCCTCAGAGGGACTATGGCTACACCTTC.

V gene TRBV6-5 combines with J gene TRBJ2-1; maybe TRBD1 (5 bases). The CDR3 extends over 13 amino acids. The germline V gene encodes CDR1 MNHEY and CDR2 SVGAGI. V was clipped by 8 bases and J by 6 bases, with 14 bases between them. This CDR3 reads CASLLGAGNEQFF. CDR3 coding DNA: TGTGCCAGCCTCTTAGGGGCTGGCAATGAGCAGTTCTTC.

The chain couples TRBV14 to TRBJ2-7; 8 bases align to TRBD2. The CDR3 sequence is 15 residues long. Germline lookup yields CDR1 SGHDN and CDR2 FVKESK. V was clipped by 1 base and J by 2 bases; unmatched bases: 4. The CDR3 bases are TGTGCCAGCAGCCAAGGACGGGGGGGAACCTACGAGCAGTACTTC. It is translated as CASSQGRGGTYEQYF. Complete variable domain (other parts from reference TRBV14 and TRBJ2-7): EAGVTQFPSHSVIEKGQTVTLRCDPISGHDNLYWYRRVMGKEIKFLLHFVKESKQDESGMPNNRFLAERTGGTYSTLKVQPAELEDSGVYFCASSQGRGGTYEQYFGPGTRLTVT.

Only one count was recorded for this clone. The chain joins TRBV7-6 to TRBJ1-4; 11 nucleotides match TRBD1. The CDR3 consists of 15 residues. Trimming removed 5 bases from V and 8 bases from J; junction bases left unmatched: 7. The germline V gene has CDR1 SGHVS and CDR2 FNYEAQ. This chain's CDR3 is CASSVRGTGGEKLFF. CDR3 sequence (DNA): TGTGCCAGCAGCGTCCGGGGGACAGGGGGAGAAAAACTGTTTTTT.

The gene calls are TRBV7-2 and TRBJ1-1; D may be TRBD1 (6 bases). Germline-derived CDR1 and CDR2 are SGHTA and FQGNSA. V was pared by 4 bases and J by 3 bases, with 12 bases between. This CDR3 spans 14 amino acids. This chain's CDR3 is CASSSWGGHTEAFF. The CDR3 DNA sequence: TGTGCCAGCAGCTCCTGGGGGGGGCACACTGAAGCTTTCTTT.

V gene TRBV5-6 combines with J gene TRBJ2-7; D gene uncertain. The germline gives CDR1 SGHDT, CDR2 YYEEEE. The CDR3 has 13 amino acids. The germline V and J ends were trimmed by 7 bases and 1 base, with 12 bases remaining between them. The CDR3 nucleotides read TGTGCCAGCGGTAGACGGGTATCCTACGAGCAGTACTTC. Protein: CASGRRVSYEQYF.

This chain connects TRBV16 to TRBJ1-2, with 8 bases fitting TRBD1. The CDR3 loop spans 15 amino acids. CDR1 and CDR2 from the germline V gene are KGHSY and FQNENV. V dropped 4 bases and J dropped 1; count of bases not matched to a gene: 5. The chain's CDR3 is CASSPTGDINYGYTF. Here the CDR3 DNA reads TGTGCCAGCAGCCCGACAGGGGACATTAACTATGGCTACACCTTC.

The V call is TRBV4-3, the J call TRBJ2-3; 11 bases line up with TRBD2. Germline V CDR1 and CDR2: LGHNA, YSLEER. The CDR3 has 17 residues. Unmatched junction bases numbered 10, after V lost 1 base and J lost 7 bases. The CDR3 region is CASSQVGSGGGLNTQYF. The CDR3 region has the DNA TGCGCCAGCAGCCAAGTGGGTAGCGGGGGGGGATTAAATACGCAGTATTTT.

V is TRBV6-6 and J is TRBJ2-7, with 9 bases matching TRBD1. This CDR3 is 16 amino acids long. V gave up 4 bases and J gave up 0 bases; unmatched junction bases: 7. Looked up from germline, CDR1 is MNHNY and CDR2 is SVGAGI (reference sequence). In DNA form, the CDR3 reads TGTGCCAGCAGTTCCTTCGGGACAGGGAGCTCCTACGAGCAGTACTTC. Translation: CASSSFGTGSSYEQYF.

The rearrangement links TRBV7-2 to TRBJ2-7; D possibly corresponds to TRBD1 (6 bases). V lost 1 base and J lost 7, with 14 bases in between. CDR1 and CDR2 from the germline V gene are SGHTA and FQGNSA. The CDR3 covers 14 residues. The CDR3 DNA reads as TGTGCCAGCAGCTTAGTCCACAGGGAAGGGGAGCAGTACTTC. It encodes CASSLVHREGEQYF.

The V gene is TRBV19, the J gene TRBJ2-1, with 13 nucleotides matching TRBD2. Losses at the gene ends were 2 bases for V and 0 bases for J; bases not matched to a gene: 16. Per the germline V gene, CDR1 is LNHDA and CDR2 is SQIVND (reference sequence). This CDR3 comprises 22 residues. The CDR3 DNA follows: TGTGCCAGTAGTATATTCAAGCCCTCCGGGACTAGCGGGGTAAACTCCTACAATGAGCAGTTCTTC. The encoded protein is CASSIFKPSGTSGVNSYNEQFF.

This clone was observed once. V and J are TRBV28 and TRBJ2-7, with D perhaps TRBD1 (5 bases). Trimming left V 2 bases short and J 3 bases short, with 8 bases between. This CDR3 region has 13 residues. Germline CDR1 is MDHEN and CDR2 is SYDVKM. CDR3 bases: TGTGCCAGCAGTTTACCCGGACACTACGAGCAGTACTTC. It codes for CASSLPGHYEQYF.

This sequence joins TRBV28 and TRBJ1-5; 7 positions agree with TRBD1. Looked up from germline, CDR1 is MDHEN and CDR2 is SYDVKM. Trimming took 4 bases from V and 0 from J; bases not matched to a gene: 12. The length of the CDR3 is 18 residues. The CDR3 sequence: CASSSPAGGTVSNQPQHF. In nucleotides, the CDR3 is TGTGCCAGCAGTTCCCCTGCCGGCGGGACAGTTAGCAATCAGCCCCAGCATTTT.

This sequence joins TRBV7-6 and TRBJ2-1; 10 nucleotides align to TRBD2. This CDR3 region has 17 residues. Germline V gene lookup returns CDR1 SGHVS and CDR2 FNYEAQ. V lost 0 bases and J lost 9; bases outside the gene matches: 11. The CDR3 nucleotides read TGTGCCAGCAGCTTAGCGTGGGGAGCGGGGGGGCTAAGTGAGCAGTTCTTC. Its protein product is CASSLAWGAGGLSEQFF.